This T cell receptor (beta chain) was sequenced during a study of blood T cell repertoires in COVID-19 (dated by TCRdb to about 2020). For the study in its entirety: Collaborator samples came from the United States, Italy and Spain and covered acute and convalescent phases of COVID-19. The prospective study material was composed of cDNA or gDNA derived from T cells, B-cell-depleted T cells, or PBMCs. Subjects who had been exposed to COVID-19, were actively infected with it, or had recovered from it provided the deeply sampled blood TCRbeta repertoires that made up the dataset. A freely available public database, intended as a resource for researchers studying the immune response to SARS-CoV-2, is where the repertoires were released. Samples were obtained from the ongoing ImmuneRACE study (first 160 participants) and from about 1,300 subjects provided by 6 global collaborators. Nearly every sample came with metadata listing a de-identified subject ID, COVID-19 status, age in years and sex. Where HLA class I and class II types were available, the types were taken from metadata supplied by the sample provider, not from assay-based typing. The full study reports these points: The quantity of clinical and demographic metadata differed by source and by participant and was supplied without curation.

The collaborating institutions used their own protocols to collect whole blood in K2EDTA tubes. For TCRbeta analysis, collaborator samples were shipped as frozen whole blood, as isolated PBMCs, or as DNA extracted from either sample type. Including cysteine and phenylalanine, the CDR3 has 15 amino acids. Left in the record is the CDR3 DNA by itself, 45 bases read in frame from the first base. V and J lose 5 bases and 5 bases, and a span of 18 bases separates them. The germline V gene (reference sequence) yields SEHNR for CDR1 and FQNEAQ for CDR2. Concerning this clone itself: It has no known antigen specificity. No much larger clonotype is one base removed from it; base qualities were not supplied.

The immunoSEQ Assay, a bias-controlled multiplex PCR, was used to amplify TCRbeta CDR3 regions from genomic DNA. In the original analysis: Within the assay, amplification of reference gene primers was used to estimate how many nucleated cells each sample contained. Sequence reads were collapsed and filtered to measure the absolute abundance of every unique TCRbeta CDR3 rearrangement. For each sample, productive Simpson clonality was calculated by taking the square root of Simpson's diversity index across productive rearrangements. The clones in this table, taken by TCRdb from immuneACCESS, are in-frame only. Not every clone is retained; where verified, under half of the shortfall comes from an unresolved V gene, and the cause of the rest is unknown. V and J calls and clone size are copied from that table; D and trimming were computed from the DNA. Recorded for this sample are 30,000 to 50,000 clones; 70% to 80% of them occurred a single time. 23% of the sample belongs to the ten largest clones.

The sequence joins TRBV7-9 to TRBJ2-5, with TRBD2 tentatively as D gene (7 bases match). Sequenced input: peripheral blood. The receptor was isolated from a man between 65 and 85 years old with acute or convalescent COVID-19. The base sequence is TGTGCCAGCAGCACTCCCGGGGGGCGTTATGAGACCCAGTACTTC. Its protein product is CASSTPGGRYETQYF.